These 10 T cell receptor beta chains were sequenced from one sample in a study of CD8 T cells in Susac syndrome. An amount of RNA that ranged from roughly 0.45 to 1 ug was reverse transcribed with random hexamers. Via MiXCR, TCRdb re-called the immunoSEQ multiplex PCR reads, giving one row per CDR3 protein. The profile shows nearly 70,000 distinct CDR3 sequences, approximately 95% of them singletons. The sequencing sample was made of CD8+ T cells from PBMCs. Source of these receptors: a human donor in good health.

This chain joins TRBV7-9 and TRBJ2-5; D gene uncertain. The germline CDR1 and CDR2 sequences are SEHNR and FQNEAQ (reference sequence). Trimming took 6 bases from V and 1 from J, leaving 6 bases between them. The CDR3 loop spans 12 amino acids. Written as DNA, the CDR3 is TGTGCCAGCAGGCCAATCCAAGAGACCCAGTACTTC. Translating it yields CASRPIQETQYF.

The J gene is TRBJ1-5, the V gene TRBV6-5; 8 bases agree with TRBD1. V was pared by 4 bases and J by 4 bases, with 15 bases of the junction left unmatched. This CDR3 has 18 residues. Germline-derived CDR1 and CDR2 are MNHEY and SVGAGI. The CDR3 sequence is CASSSLSTGATHNQPQHF. CDR3 sequence (DNA): TGTGCCAGCAGTTCTCTTTCGACAGGGGCGACGCATAATCAGCCCCAGCATTTT.

The V and J genes are TRBV2 and TRBJ2-7; D is undetermined. V lost 1 base to trimming and J lost 6 bases, with 4 bases between them. Germline assignment: CDR1 SNHLY and CDR2 FYNNEI. The CDR3 covers 11 residues. The CDR3 spells CASSEGGEQYV. The CDR3 region has the DNA TGTGCCAGCAGTGAAGGGGGCGAGCAGTACGTC.

CDR3 in amino acids: CASSSPGTDSNYGYTF. The CDR3 nucleotides are TGTGCCAGCAGCTCCCCTGGCACGGACTCTAACTATGGCTACACCTTC. The chain carries TRBV7-9 and TRBJ1-2; D is unclear. CDR3 size: 16 residues. The V gene's germline CDR1 is SEHNR and CDR2 FQNEAQ (reference sequence). Trimming cost V 4 bases and J 0 bases, with 15 bases left between them.

The chain employs TRBV6-5 and TRBJ2-5; D is uncertain. The CDR3 is made up of 14 amino acids. Germline assignment: CDR1 MNHEY and CDR2 SVGAGI. With 2 bases removed from V and 2 bases from J, the gap between germline ends came to 9 bases. CDR3 nucleotides: TGTGCCAGCAGTTACCTTCCTGGGCAAGAGACCCAGTACTTC. Its translation is CASSYLPGQETQYF.

The chain carries TRBV28 and TRBJ1-5, with 7 bases aligning to TRBD1. V trimming: 4 bases; J trimming: 6 bases; junction bases outside the gene matches: 6. This CDR3 region has 14 residues. The germline gives CDR1 MDHEN, CDR2 SYDVKM. The CDR3 spells CASSSVGGTQPQHF. Here the CDR3 DNA reads TGTGCCAGCAGTTCCGTAGGGGGCACTCAGCCCCAGCATTTT.

This chain links TRBV3-1 with TRBJ1-1; tentatively, D is TRBD1 (5 bases). CDR3 length equals 13 residues. Germline assignment: CDR1 LGHDT and CDR2 YNNKEL (reference sequence). V was clipped by 4 bases and J by 5 bases, with 11 bases between them. The CDR3 loop is CASSRDYFTEAFF. The DNA of the CDR3 is TGTGCCAGCAGCCGGGACTACTTTACTGAAGCTTTCTTT.

This chain's CDR3 is CASSVAAGAYNEQFF. The CDR3 DNA reads as TGTGCCAGCAGCGTAGCGGCGGGGGCCTACAATGAGCAGTTCTTC. This sequence joins TRBV9 and TRBJ2-1; TRBD2 matches 7 bases. J lost 2 bases, V lost 0 bases, and 2 bases had no gene match. The germline V gene encodes CDR1 SGDLS and CDR2 YYNGEE. This CDR3 comprises 15 residues.

The chain uses TRBV7-9 and TRBJ1-2; D remains unclear. This CDR3 has 14 amino acids. Germline values: CDR1 SEHNR, CDR2 FQNEAQ (reference sequence). Here the CDR3 reads CASLASGRHYGYTF. CDR3 DNA sequence: TGTGCTTCGCTCGCAAGTGGACGTCACTATGGCTACACCTTC.

V is TRBV5-1 and J is TRBJ2-5, with 9 bases that match TRBD2. Trimming cost V 4 bases and J 3 bases; bases outside gene matches: 10. This CDR3 comprises 16 residues. The V gene's germline CDR1 is SGHRS and CDR2 YFSETQ. The DNA for the CDR3 is TGCGCCAGCAGCACCGCCGGGACTAGCTATGAAGAGACCCAGTACTTC. Its translation: CASSTAGTSYEETQYF.